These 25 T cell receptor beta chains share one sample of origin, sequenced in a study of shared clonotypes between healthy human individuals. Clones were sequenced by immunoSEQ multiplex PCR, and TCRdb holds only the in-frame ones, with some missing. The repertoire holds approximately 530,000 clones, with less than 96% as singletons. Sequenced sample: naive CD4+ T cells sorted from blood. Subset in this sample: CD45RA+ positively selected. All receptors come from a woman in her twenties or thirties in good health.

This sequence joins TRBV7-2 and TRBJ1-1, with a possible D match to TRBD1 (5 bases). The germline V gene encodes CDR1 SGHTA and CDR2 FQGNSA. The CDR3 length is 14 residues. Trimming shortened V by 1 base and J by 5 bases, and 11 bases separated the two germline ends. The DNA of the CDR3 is TGTGCCAGCAGCTTAGTTTGGGGGGGGACTGAAGCTTTCTTT. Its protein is CASSLVWGGTEAFF.

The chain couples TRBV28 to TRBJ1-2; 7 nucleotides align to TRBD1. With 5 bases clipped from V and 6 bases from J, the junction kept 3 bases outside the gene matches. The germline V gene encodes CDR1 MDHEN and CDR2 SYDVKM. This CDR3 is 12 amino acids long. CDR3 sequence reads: CASSLTGDGYTF. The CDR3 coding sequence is TGTGCCAGCAGTCTCACAGGGGATGGCTACACCTTC.

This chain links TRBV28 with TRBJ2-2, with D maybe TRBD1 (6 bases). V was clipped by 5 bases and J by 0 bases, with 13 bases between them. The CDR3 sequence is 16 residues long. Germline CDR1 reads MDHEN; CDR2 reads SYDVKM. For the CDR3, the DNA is TGTGCCAGCAGTACCTGGACAGCTTCGAACACCGGGGAGCTGTTTTTT. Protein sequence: CASSTWTASNTGELFF.

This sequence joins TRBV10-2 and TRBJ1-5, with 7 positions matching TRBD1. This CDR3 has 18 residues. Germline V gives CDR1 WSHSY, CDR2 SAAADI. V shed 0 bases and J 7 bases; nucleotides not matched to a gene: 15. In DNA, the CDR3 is TGCGCCAGCAGTGAGTCCCGAGGGGAAGGAGGGGGCTACCAGCCCCAGCATTTT. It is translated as CASSESRGEGGGYQPQHF.

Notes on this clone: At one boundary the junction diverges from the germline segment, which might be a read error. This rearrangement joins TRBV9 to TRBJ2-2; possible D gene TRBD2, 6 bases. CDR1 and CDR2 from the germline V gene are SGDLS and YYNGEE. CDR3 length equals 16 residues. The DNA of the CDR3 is TGTGCCAGCAGCGTACTTCCGGGAGTGAACGCCGGGGAGCTGTTTTTT. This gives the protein CASSVLPGVNAGELFF.

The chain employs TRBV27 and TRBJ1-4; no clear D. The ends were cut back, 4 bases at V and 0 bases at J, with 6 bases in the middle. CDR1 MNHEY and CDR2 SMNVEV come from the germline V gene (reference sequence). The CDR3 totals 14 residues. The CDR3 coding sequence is TGTGCCAGCAGTTCAGAACCAACTAATGAAAAACTGTTTTTT. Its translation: CASSSEPTNEKLFF.

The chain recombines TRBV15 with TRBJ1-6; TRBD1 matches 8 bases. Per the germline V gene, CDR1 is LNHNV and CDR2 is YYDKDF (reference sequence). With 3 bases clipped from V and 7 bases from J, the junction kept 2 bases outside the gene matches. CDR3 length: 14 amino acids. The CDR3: CATSSRGPNSPLHF. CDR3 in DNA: TGTGCCACCAGCAGCAGGGGGCCGAATTCACCCCTCCACTTT.

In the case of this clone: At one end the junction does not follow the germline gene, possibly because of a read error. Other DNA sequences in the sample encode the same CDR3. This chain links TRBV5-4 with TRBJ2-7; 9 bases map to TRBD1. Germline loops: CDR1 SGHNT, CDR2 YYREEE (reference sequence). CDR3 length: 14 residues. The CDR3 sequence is CASSPGQGSNEQYF. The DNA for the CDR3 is TGCGCCAGCAGCCCGGGACAGGGATCCAACGAGCAGTACTTC.

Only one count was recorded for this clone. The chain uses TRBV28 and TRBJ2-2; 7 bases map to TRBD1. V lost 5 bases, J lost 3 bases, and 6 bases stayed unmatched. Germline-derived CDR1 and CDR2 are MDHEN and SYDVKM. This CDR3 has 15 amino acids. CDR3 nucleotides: TGTGCCAGCAGTCCACGACAGGGTTACACCGGGGAGCTGTTTTTT. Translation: CASSPRQGYTGELFF.

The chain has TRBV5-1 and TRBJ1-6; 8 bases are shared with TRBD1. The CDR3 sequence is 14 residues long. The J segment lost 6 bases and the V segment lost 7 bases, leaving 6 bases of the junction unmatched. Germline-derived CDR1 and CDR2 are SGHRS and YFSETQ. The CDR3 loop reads CASGNGTGNSPLHF. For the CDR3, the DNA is TGCGCCAGCGGGAACGGGACAGGTAATTCACCCCTCCACTTT.

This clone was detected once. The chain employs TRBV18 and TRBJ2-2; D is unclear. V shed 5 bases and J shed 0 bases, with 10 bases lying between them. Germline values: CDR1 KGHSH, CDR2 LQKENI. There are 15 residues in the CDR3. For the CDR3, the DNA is TGTGCCAGCTCAGTTGCAACCGCGAACACCGGGGAGCTGTTTTTT. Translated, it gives CASSVATANTGELFF. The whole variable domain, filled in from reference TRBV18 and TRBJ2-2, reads NAGVMQNPRHLVRRRGQEARLRCSPMKGHSHVYWYRQLPEEGLKFMVYLQKENIIDESGMPKERFSAEFPKEGPSILRIQQVVRGDSAAYFCASSVATANTGELFFGEGSRLTVL.

CDR3 nucleotides: TGTGCCAGCAGCCCAAGACTAGCGGTGTACAATGAGCAGTTCTTC. Amino acids: CASSPRLAVYNEQFF. This sequence joins TRBV4-2 and TRBJ2-1, with 9 bases identical to TRBD2. Trimming at V came to 4 bases and at J to 4 bases, leaving 5 bases not matched to a gene. The CDR3 consists of 15 residues. Germline CDR1 LGHNA, CDR2 YNFKEQ.

CDR3 region: CASSFGTAPSNQPQHF. CDR3 bases: TGTGCCAGCAGTTTCGGGACAGCTCCTAGCAATCAGCCCCAGCATTTT. V usage is TRBV28 and J usage is TRBJ1-5; 7 nucleotides line up with TRBD1. V shed 3 bases, J shed 0 bases, and the junction held 5 bases outside the gene matches. The CDR3 runs 16 residues. Per the germline V gene, CDR1 is MDHEN and CDR2 is SYDVKM.

CDR3 region: CASSYPGGSDEQFF. DNA for the CDR3: TGTGCCAGCAGTTACCCCGGAGGGTCGGATGAGCAGTTCTTC. This chain links TRBV6-5 with TRBJ2-1; D may be TRBD2 (6 bases). V was pared by 2 bases and J by 8 bases, with 13 bases between. The CDR3 loop spans 14 amino acids. CDR1 MNHEY and CDR2 SVGAGI come from the germline V gene.

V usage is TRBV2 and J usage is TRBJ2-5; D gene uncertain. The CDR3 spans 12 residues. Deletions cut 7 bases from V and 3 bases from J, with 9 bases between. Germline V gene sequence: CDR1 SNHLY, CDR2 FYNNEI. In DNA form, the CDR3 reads TGTGCCAGCAAAGTCGCGGAAGAGACCCAGTACTTC. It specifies CASKVAEETQYF.

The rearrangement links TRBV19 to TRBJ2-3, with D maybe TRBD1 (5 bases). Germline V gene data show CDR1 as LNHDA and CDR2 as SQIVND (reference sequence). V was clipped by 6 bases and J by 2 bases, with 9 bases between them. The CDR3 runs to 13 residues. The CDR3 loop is CASSSGHTDTQYF. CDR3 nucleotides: TGTGCCAGTAGCAGTGGACACACAGATACGCAGTATTTT.

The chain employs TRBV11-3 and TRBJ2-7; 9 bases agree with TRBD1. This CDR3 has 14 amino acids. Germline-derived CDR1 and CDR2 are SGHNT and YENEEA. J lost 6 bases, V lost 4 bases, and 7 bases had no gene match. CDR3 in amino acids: CASSSTGGTGEQYF. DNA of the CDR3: TGTGCCAGCAGCTCGACAGGGGGTACAGGCGAGCAGTACTTC.

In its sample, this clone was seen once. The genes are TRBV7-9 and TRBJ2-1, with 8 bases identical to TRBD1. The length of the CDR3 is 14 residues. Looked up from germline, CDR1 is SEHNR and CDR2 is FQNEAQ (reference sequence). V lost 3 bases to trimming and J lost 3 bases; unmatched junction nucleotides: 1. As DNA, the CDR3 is TGTGCCAGCAGCTTGGACAGGGACTACAATGAGCAGTTCTTC. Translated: CASSLDRDYNEQFF.

The CDR3 is CASSPRGQGAGETQYF. The DNA of the CDR3 is TGCGCCAGCAGCCCCCGGGGACAGGGGGCGGGAGAGACCCAGTACTTC. The chain links TRBV5-1 to TRBJ2-5; 12 nucleotides line up with TRBD1. The V gene end was trimmed by 4 bases and the J gene end by 4 bases; junction bases not matched to a gene: 8. The CDR3 consists of 16 residues. Per germline, CDR1 SGHRS and CDR2 YFSETQ.

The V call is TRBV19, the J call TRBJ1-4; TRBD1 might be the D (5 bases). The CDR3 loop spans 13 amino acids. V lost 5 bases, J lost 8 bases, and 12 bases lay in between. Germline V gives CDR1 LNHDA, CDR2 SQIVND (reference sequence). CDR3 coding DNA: TGTGCCAGTAGTGGCAGGGTACAGGAAAAACTGTTTTTT. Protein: CASSGRVQEKLFF.

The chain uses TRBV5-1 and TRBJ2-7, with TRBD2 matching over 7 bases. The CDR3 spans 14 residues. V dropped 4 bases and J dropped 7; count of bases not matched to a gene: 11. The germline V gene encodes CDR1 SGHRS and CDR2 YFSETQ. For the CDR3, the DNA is TGCGCCAGCAGCCCGTTTGCGGGAGAGGCTGAGCAGTACTTC. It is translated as CASSPFAGEAEQYF.

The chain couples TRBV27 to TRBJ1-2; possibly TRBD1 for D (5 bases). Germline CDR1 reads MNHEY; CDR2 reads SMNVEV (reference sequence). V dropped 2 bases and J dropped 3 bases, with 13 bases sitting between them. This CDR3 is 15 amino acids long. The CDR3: CASSLGGRQDYGYTF. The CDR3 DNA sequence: TGTGCCAGCAGTTTAGGGGGAAGGCAAGACTATGGCTACACCTTC.

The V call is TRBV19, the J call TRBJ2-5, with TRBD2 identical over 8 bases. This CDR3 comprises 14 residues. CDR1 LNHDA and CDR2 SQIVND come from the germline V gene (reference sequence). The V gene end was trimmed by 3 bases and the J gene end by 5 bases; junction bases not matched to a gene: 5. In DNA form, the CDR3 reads TGTGCCAGTAGTATTACGGGAGGGGTTGAGACCCAGTACTTC. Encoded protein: CASSITGGVETQYF.

CDR3 loop: CASSLGGTGEAFF. CDR3 DNA sequence: TGCGCCAGCAGCTTGGGGGGGACAGGAGAAGCTTTCTTT. V is TRBV5-1 and J is TRBJ1-1; 8 nucleotides match TRBD1. Unmatched junction bases numbered 3, after V lost 0 bases and J lost 8 bases. The CDR3 totals 13 residues. Germline values: CDR1 SGHRS, CDR2 YFSETQ.

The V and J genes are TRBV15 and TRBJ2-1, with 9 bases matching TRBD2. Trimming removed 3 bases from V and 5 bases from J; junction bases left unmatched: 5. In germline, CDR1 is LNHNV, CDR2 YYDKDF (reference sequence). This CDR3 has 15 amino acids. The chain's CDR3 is CATSRAGGPHNEQFF. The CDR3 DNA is TGTGCCACCAGCAGGGCGGGAGGGCCCCACAATGAGCAGTTCTTC.